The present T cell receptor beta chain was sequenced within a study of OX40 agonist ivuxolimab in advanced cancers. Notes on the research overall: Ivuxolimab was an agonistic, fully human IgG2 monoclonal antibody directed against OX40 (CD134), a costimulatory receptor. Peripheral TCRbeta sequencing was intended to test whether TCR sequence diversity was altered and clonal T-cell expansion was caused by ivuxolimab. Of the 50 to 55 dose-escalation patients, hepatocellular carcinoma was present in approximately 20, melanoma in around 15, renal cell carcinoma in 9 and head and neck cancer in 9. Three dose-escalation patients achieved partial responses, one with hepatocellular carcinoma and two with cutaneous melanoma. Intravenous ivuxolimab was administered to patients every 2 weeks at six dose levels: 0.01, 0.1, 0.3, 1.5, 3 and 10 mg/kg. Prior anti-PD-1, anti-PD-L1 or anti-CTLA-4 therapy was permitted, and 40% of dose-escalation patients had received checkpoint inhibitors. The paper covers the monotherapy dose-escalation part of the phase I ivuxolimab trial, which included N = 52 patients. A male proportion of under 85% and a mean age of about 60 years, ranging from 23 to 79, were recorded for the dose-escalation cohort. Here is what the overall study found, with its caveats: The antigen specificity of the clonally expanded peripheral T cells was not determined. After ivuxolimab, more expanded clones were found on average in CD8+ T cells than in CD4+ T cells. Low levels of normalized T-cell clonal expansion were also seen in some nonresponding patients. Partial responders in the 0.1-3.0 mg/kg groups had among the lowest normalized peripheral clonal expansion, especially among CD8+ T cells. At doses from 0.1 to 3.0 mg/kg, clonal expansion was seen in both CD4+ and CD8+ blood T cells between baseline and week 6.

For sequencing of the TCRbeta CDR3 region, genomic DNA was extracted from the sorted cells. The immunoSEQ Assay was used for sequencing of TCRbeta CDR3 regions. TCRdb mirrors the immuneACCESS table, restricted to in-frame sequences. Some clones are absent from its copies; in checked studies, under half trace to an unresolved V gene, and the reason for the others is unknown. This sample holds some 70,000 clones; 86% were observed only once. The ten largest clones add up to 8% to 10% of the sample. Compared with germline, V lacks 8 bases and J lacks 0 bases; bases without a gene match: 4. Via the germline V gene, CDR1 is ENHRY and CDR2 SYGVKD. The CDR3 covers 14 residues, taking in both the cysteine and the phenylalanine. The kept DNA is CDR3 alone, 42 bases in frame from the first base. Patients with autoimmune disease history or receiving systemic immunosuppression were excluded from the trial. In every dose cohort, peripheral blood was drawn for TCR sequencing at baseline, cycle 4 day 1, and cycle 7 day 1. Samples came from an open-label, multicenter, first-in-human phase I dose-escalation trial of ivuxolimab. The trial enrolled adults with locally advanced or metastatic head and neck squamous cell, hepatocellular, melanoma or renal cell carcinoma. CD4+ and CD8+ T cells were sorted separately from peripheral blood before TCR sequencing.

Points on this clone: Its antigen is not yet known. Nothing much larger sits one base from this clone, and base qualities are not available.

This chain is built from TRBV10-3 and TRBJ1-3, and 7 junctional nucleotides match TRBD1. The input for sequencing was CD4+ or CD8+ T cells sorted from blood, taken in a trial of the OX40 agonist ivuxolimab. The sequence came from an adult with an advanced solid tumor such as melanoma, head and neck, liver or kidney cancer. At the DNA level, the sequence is TGTGCCATCCGGACAGGCAGCTCTGGAAACACCATATATTTT. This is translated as CAIRTGSSGNTIYF.